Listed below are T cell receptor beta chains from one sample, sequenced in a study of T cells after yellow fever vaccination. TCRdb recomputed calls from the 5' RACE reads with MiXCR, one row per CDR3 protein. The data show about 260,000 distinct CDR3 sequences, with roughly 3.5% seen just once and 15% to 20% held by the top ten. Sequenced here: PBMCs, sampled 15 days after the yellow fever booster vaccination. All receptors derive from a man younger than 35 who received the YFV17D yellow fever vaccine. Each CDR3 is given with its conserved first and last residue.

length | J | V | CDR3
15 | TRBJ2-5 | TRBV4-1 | CASSRETTSPETQYF
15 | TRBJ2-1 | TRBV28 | CASSPTGTRSHEQFF
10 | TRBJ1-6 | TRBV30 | CASDGPPLHF
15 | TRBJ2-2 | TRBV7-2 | CASSLQSANTGELFF
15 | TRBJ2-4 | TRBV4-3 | CASSQDLGTSNIQYF
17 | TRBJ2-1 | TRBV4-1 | CASSQREAGGPFNEQFF
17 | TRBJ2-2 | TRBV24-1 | CATSDHSGTTWLGELFF
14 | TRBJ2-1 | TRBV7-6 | CASSPGQGYNEQFF
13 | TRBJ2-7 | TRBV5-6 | CASSLRQAQEQYF
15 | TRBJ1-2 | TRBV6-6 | CASSLGDDPTYGYTF
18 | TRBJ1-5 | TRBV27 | CASSGRTAGGKTNQPQHF
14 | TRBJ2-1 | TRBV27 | CASSTVSSYNEQFF
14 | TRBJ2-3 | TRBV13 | CASSYASSSDTQYF
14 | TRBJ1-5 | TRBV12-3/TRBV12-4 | CASSWRGPDQPQHF
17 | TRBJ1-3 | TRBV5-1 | CAIATPDTPYPGNTIYF